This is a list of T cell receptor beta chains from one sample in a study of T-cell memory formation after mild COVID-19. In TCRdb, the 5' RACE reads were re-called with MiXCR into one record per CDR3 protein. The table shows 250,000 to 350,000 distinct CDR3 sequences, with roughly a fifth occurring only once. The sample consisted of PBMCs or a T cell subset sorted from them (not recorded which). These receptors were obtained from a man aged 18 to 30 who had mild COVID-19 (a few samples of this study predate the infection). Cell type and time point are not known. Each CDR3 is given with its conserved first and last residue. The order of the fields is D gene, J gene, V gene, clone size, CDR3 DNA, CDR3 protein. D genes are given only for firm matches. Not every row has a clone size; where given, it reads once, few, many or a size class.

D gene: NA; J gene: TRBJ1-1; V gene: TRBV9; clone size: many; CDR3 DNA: TGTGCCAGCAGCGTAGGCTCGCCGGGGGCCACTGAAGCTTTCTTT; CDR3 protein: CASSVGSPGATEAFF
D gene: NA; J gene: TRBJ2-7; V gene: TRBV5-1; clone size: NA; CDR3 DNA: TGCGCCAGCAGCTTGGAGATTACCTACGAGCAGTACTTC; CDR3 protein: CASSLEITYEQYF
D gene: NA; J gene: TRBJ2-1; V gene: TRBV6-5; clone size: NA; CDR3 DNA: TGTGCCAGCAGCGGAGACAAGTACAATGAGCAGTTCTTC; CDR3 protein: CASSGDKYNEQFF
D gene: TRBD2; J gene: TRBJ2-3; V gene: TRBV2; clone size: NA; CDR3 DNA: TGTGCCAGCAGTGTCCGAGCGGGGGGCCTGGATACGCAGTATTTT; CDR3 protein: CASSVRAGGLDTQYF
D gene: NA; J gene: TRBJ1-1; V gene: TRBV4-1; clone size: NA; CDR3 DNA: TGCGCCAGCAGCCAACTCAGACTGGGGACTGAAGCTTTCTTT; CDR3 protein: CASSQLRLGTEAFF
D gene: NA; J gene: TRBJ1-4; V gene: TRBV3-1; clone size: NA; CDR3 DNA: TGTGCCAGCAGCCGTACAGTAAATGAAAAACTGTTTTTT; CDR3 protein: CASSRTVNEKLFF
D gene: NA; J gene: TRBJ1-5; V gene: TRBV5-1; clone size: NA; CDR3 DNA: TGCGCCAGCAGCGCGGGGGACGGGCAGCCCCAGCATTTT; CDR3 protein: CASSAGDGQPQHF
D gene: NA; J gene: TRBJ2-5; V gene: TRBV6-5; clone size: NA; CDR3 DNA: TGTGCCAGCAGGGGCGCGGAAGAGACCCAGTACTTC; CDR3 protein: CASRGAEETQYF
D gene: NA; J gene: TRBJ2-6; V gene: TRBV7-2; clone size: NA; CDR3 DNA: TGTGCCAGCAGCTTAAAAGGGGCTGGGGCCAACGTCCTGACTTTC; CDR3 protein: CASSLKGAGANVLTF
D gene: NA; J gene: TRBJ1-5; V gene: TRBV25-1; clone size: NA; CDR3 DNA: TGTGCCAGCAGTAGGACTGGGAGGGGGACCCAGCATTTT; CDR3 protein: CASSRTGRGTQHF
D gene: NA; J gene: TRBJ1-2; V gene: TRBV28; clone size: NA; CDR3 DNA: TGTGCCAGCAGTAACATAGCGGATGGCTACACCTTC; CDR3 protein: CASSNIADGYTF
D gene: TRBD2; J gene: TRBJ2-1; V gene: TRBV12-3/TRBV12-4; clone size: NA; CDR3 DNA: TGTGCCAGCAGCCCCGGGACTAGGGTCAATGAGCAGTTCTTC; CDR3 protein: CASSPGTRVNEQFF
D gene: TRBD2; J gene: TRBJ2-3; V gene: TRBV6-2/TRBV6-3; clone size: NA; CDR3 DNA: TGTGCCAGCAGTTACGGTAGCGGGGGGGCCGCAGATACGCAGTATTTT; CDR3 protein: CASSYGSGGAADTQYF
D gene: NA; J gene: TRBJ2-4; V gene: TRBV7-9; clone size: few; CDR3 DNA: TGTGCCAGCAGCTCCAGCCTGGACGGACTTGACATTCAGTACTTC; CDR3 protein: CASSSSLDGLDIQYF
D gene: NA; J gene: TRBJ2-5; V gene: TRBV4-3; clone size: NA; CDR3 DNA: TGCGCCAGCAGCCAAGAGCCAGCCCGGGAGACCCAGTACTTC; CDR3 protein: CASSQEPARETQYF
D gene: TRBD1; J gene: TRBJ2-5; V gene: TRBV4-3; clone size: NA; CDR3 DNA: TGCGCCAGCAGCCAAGATTTAGGACAGGGTCGGGAGACCCAGTACTTC; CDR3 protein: CASSQDLGQGRETQYF
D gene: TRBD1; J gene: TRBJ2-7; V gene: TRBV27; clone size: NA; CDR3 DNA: TGTGCCAGTAATAAACGATGGGACAGGGTATCCAACGAGCAGTACTTC; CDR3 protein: CASNKRWDRVSNEQYF
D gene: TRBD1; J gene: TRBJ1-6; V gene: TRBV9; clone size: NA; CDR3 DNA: TGTGCCAGCAGCGAAAATCCCACAGGGGGAAATTCACCCCTCCACTTT; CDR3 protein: CASSENPTGGNSPLHF
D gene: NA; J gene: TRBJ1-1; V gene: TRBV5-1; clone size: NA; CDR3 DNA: TGCGCCAGCAGCGGGGCAGACCGCCGACTGAACACTGAAGCTTTCTTT; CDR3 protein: CASSGADRRLNTEAFF
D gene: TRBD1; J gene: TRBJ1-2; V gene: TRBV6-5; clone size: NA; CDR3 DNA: TGTGCCAGCAGTACTGGGTTTCGGGACAGGGGGTTTGGTGGCTACACCTTC; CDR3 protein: CASSTGFRDRGFGGYTF
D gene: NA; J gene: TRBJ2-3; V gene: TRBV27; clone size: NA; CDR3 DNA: TGTGCCAGCAGCATCCAAGAGGGAACAGATACGCAGTATTTT; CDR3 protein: CASSIQEGTDTQYF
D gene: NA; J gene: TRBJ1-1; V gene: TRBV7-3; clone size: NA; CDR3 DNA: TGTGCCAGCAGCGTTAACAGGGATCCGAACACTGAAGCTTTCTTT; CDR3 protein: CASSVNRDPNTEAFF
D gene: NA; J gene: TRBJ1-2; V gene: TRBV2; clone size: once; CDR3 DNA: TGTGCCAGCACCTCTTCCCCACCAGACGGTTACTATGGCTACACCTTC; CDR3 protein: CASTSSPPDGYYGYTF
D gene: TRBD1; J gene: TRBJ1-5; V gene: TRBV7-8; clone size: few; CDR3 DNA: TGTGCCAGCAGCTTATTCCCCGGGACAGTTAATCAGCCCCAGCATTTT; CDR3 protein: CASSLFPGTVNQPQHF
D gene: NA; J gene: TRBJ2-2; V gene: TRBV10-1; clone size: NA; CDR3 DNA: TGCGCCAGCTCCTGGGGGGGCAACTTAAACACCGGGGAGCTGTTTTTT; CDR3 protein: CASSWGGNLNTGELFF
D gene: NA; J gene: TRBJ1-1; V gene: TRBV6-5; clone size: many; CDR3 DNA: TGTGCCAGCAGTTACTCGGGGGGGAACACTGAAGCTTTCTTT; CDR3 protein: CASSYSGGNTEAFF
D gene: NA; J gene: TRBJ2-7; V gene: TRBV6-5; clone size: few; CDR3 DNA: TGTGCCAGCAGCACTGCCCTGTCGGGCAGGGCCTACGAGCAGTACTTC; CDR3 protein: CASSTALSGRAYEQYF
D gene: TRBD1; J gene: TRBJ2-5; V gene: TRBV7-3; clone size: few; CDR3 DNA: TGTGCCAGCAGCTCCCGAGGGGGCAGGGAAGAGACCCAGTACTTC; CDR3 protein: CASSSRGGREETQYF
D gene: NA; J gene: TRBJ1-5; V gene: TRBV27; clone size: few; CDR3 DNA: TGTGCCAGCAGTTTCGAGGGGGGCAATCAGCCCCAGCATTTT; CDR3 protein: CASSFEGGNQPQHF
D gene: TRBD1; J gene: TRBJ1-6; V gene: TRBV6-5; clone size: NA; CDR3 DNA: TGTGCCAGCAGTCCGGCCGGGACAGGGCGGTCACCCCTCCACTTT; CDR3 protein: CASSPAGTGRSPLHF
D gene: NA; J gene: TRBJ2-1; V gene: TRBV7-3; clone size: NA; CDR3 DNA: TGTGCCAGCAGCAGGGGGACGGCGTACAATGAGCAGTTCTTC; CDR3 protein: CASSRGTAYNEQFF
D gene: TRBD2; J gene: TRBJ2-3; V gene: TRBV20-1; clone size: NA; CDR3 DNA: TGCAGGGTACTAGCGCCTAGCACAGATACGCAGTATTTT; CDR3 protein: CRVLAPSTDTQYF
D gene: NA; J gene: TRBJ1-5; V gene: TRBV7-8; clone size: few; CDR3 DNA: TGTGCCAGCAGCTTCAACCCAGGGAGCGGGCCCCAGCATTTT; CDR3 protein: CASSFNPGSGPQHF
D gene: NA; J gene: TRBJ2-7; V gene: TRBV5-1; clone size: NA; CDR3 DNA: TGCGCCAGCAGCCCGACCCACCGGGACACGGGCCACGAGCAGTACTTC; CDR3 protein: CASSPTHRDTGHEQYF
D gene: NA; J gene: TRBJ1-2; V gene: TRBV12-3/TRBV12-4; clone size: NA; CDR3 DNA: TGTGCCAGCAGACCCAGCCACTTGGACAGCTATGGCTACACCTTC; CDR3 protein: CASRPSHLDSYGYTF
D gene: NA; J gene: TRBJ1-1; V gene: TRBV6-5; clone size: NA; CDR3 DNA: TGTGCCAGCCTAGTACGCCCGAACACTGAAGCTTTCTTT; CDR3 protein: CASLVRPNTEAFF
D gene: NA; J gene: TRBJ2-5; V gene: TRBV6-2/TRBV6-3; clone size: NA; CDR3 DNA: TGTGCCAGCAGCCAAAGGGGAGAGACCCAGTACTTC; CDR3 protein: CASSQRGETQYF
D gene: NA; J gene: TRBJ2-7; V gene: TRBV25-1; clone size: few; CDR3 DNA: TGTGCCAGCACCCGGGACGGCTCGCCTTTCTCCTACGAGCAGTACTTC; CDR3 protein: CASTRDGSPFSYEQYF
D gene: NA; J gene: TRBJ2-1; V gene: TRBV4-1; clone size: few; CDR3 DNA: TGCGCCAGCAGCCAAGATACTAGTACCTACAATGAGCAGTTCTTC; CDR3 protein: CASSQDTSTYNEQFF
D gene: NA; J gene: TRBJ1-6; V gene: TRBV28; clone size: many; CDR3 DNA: TGTGCCAGCAGTCTTTTGAGCTCCTATAATTCACCCCTCCACTTT; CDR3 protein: CASSLLSSYNSPLHF
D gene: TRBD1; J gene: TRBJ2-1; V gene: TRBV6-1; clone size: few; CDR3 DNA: TGTGCCAGCAGCGCCCTCGCCTACTCCGTTGGACAGGGGGAGTTCTTC; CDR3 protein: CASSALAYSVGQGEFF
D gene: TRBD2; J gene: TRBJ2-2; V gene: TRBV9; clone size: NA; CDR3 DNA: TGTGCCAGCAGCGCCCTAAGCCGGACTAGCGGGGGGGCCCCAAACACCGGGGAGCTGTTTTTT; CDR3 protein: CASSALSRTSGGAPNTGELFF
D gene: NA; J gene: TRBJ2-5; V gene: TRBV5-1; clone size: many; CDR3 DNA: TGCGCCAGCAGCTTGTACGGGACAGAGACCCAGTACTTC; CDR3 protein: CASSLYGTETQYF
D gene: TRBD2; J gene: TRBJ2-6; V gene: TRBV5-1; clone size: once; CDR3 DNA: TGCGCCAGCAGCTTGGGCTTAGCGGGGGGGCCAGGGGCCAACGTCCTGACTTTC; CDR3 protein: CASSLGLAGGPGANVLTF
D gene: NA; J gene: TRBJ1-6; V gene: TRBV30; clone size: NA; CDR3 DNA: TGTGCCTGGGATAGCTCCTATAATTCACCCCTCCACTTT; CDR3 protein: CAWDSSYNSPLHF